This T cell receptor beta chain was observed in a study of CD8 T cells in ankylosing spondylitis. Study outcomes and limitations: Within ankylosing spondylitis blood, a TCR beta motif made up of eight highly homologous variants appeared to be characteristic. Within matched ankylosing spondylitis synovial fluid, disease-linked clones were reportedly significantly enriched. In the blood and synovial fluid of reactive arthritis, some motif variants had been previously reported.

Quantitative 5'-RACE was performed with molecular barcodes, and it yielded the TCR beta libraries. TCRdb itself ran the 5' RACE reads through MiXCR, one entry per CDR3 protein. Counted here are 200,000 to 250,000 distinct CDR3 sequences, roughly 6.6% occurring once; the ten biggest clones make up 14%. This CDR3 is built from 11 residues. V lost 10 bases to trimming and J lost 2 bases, with 8 bases between them. Germline values: CDR1 SEHNR, CDR2 FQNEAQ (reference sequence). The table lists this clonotype with many counts. Its target is unknown. This receptor was obtained from a male donor with ankylosing spondylitis. Sequencing was carried out using blood, either unsorted or a sorted T cell fraction (not recorded which). The chain employs TRBV7-9 and TRBJ1-1, with D hard to call. This CDR3 reads CANDINTEAFF. The CDR3, as DNA: TGTGCCAACGACATAAACACTGAAGCTTTCTTT.